These 10 T cell receptor beta chains were all obtained from the same sample, sequenced in a study of graft-versus-host responses after intestinal transplantation. Profiled with immunoSEQ multiplex PCR; TCRdb holds only in-frame clones, not every one. The table lists tens of thousands of clones, about 94% of them singletons. No antigen is known for these receptors. The source was unstimulated CD8+ T cells sorted from spleen or lymph node cells, collected before transplant. These receptors all come from a human donor who was the organ donor for an intestinal transplant.

The DNA of the CDR3 is TGCGCCAGCAGCCAAGATATGGGCCCCAAGGCCCAGTACTTC. Its protein product is CASSQDMGPKAQYF. The chain combines TRBV4-1 with TRBJ2-5; D is ambiguous. The germline V gene encodes CDR1 MGHRA and CDR2 YSYEKL. V was cut by 0 bases and J by 9 bases, with 14 bases left in between. This CDR3 has 14 amino acids.

The gene calls are TRBV19 and TRBJ2-7, with a weak D call TRBD1 (5 bases). This CDR3 is 13 amino acids long. The ends were cut back, 4 bases at V and 5 bases at J, with 12 bases in the middle. CDR1 and CDR2 (germline): LNHDA, SQIVND (reference sequence). The CDR3 DNA reads TGTGCCAGTAGTACAATTCAGGGCAACGAGCAGTACTTC. It encodes CASSTIQGNEQYF. The full variable domain, in which reference TRBV19 and TRBJ2-7 provide the parts outside the CDR3, is DGGITQSPKYLFRKEGQNVTLSCEQNLNHDAMYWYRQDPGQGLRLIYYSQIVNDFQKGDIAEGYSVSREKKESFPLTVTSAQKNPTAFYLCASSTIQGNEQYFGPGTRLTVT.

This clone was detected once. The CDR3 loop is CASRGETQYF. As DNA, the CDR3 is TGTGCCAGCAGGGGAGAGACCCAGTACTTC. This chain uses TRBV6-5 with TRBJ2-5; D gene unclear. Trimming left V 6 bases short and J 4 bases short, with 3 bases between. Germline V gives CDR1 MNHEY, CDR2 SVGAGI. CDR3 size: 10 residues.

As to this clone: Sequence at one end of the junction differs from germline and may be a read error. The V and J genes are TRBV29-1 and TRBJ2-3, with 11 bases matching TRBD1. The CDR3 consists of 12 residues. Germline CDR1 reads SQVTM; CDR2 reads ANQGSEA. The CDR3 loop reads CSAPGGQGVSTF. CDR3 nucleotides: TGCAGCGCACCGGGGGGACAGGGGGTTTCCACCTTT.

This chain uses TRBV6-1 with TRBJ2-5, with D hard to call. CDR1 is MNHNS and CDR2 is SASEGT in the germline V gene. V gave up 5 bases and J gave up 2 bases, with 12 bases separating them. The CDR3 spans 14 residues. CDR3 amino acids: CASSWEGSQETQYF. The CDR3, as DNA: TGTGCCAGCAGTTGGGAAGGCTCACAAGAGACCCAGTACTTC.

This clone was seen a single time. The V gene is TRBV7-8, the J gene TRBJ2-7, with TRBD2 identical over 8 bases. CDR1 is SGHVS and CDR2 is FQNEAQ in the germline V gene. This CDR3 has 16 amino acids. With V trimmed by 5 bases and J by 2 bases, 11 bases remained unmatched. CDR3 DNA sequence: TGTGCCAGCAGCCTAGGACGGGGGGGAAGAGCCTACGAGCAGTACTTC. Translation gives CASSLGRGGRAYEQYF.

This chain uses TRBV4-1 with TRBJ2-3, with 9 bases lining up with TRBD2. CDR3 length: 16 amino acids. The V gene's germline CDR1 is MGHRA and CDR2 YSYEKL. V lost 3 bases and J lost 0; bases outside the gene matches: 4. The CDR3 nucleotides are TGCGCCAGCAGCCACCCGACTAGCGGAAGCACAGATACGCAGTATTTT. Its translation: CASSHPTSGSTDTQYF.

This clone was counted once. V and J are TRBV18 and TRBJ2-1, with 7 bases lining up with TRBD2. This CDR3 has 16 amino acids. V lost 2 bases, J lost 3 bases, and 7 bases stayed unmatched. Per the germline V gene, CDR1 is KGHSH and CDR2 is LQKENI. The CDR3 sequence: CASSPSGTTFYNEQFF. The CDR3 nucleotides are TGTGCCAGCTCACCATCCGGGACTACCTTCTACAATGAGCAGTTCTTC. Filled out from reference TRBV18 and TRBJ2-1, the complete variable domain reads NAGVMQNPRHLVRRRGQEARLRCSPMKGHSHVYWYRQLPEEGLKFMVYLQKENIIDESGMPKERFSAEFPKEGPSILRIQQVVRGDSAAYFCASSPSGTTFYNEQFFGPGTRLTVL.

This sequence joins TRBV6-1 and TRBJ1-4; D is unclear. The CDR3 has 16 residues. Germline CDR1 MNHNS, CDR2 SASEGT. V lost 2 bases to trimming and J lost 6 bases, with 16 bases between them. The CDR3 nucleotides read TGTGCCAGCAGTGAATGGGTGGGTCCCGGGGATGAAAAACTGTTTTTT. Amino acids: CASSEWVGPGDEKLFF.

The rearrangement links TRBV6-5 to TRBJ2-2; D gene unclear. Germline CDR1 is MNHEY and CDR2 is SVGAGI. This CDR3 comprises 12 residues. V dropped 1 base and J dropped 3 bases, with 0 bases sitting between them. DNA for the CDR3: TGTGCCAGCAGTTACTACACCGGGGAGCTGTTTTTT. Its protein product is CASSYYTGELFF.